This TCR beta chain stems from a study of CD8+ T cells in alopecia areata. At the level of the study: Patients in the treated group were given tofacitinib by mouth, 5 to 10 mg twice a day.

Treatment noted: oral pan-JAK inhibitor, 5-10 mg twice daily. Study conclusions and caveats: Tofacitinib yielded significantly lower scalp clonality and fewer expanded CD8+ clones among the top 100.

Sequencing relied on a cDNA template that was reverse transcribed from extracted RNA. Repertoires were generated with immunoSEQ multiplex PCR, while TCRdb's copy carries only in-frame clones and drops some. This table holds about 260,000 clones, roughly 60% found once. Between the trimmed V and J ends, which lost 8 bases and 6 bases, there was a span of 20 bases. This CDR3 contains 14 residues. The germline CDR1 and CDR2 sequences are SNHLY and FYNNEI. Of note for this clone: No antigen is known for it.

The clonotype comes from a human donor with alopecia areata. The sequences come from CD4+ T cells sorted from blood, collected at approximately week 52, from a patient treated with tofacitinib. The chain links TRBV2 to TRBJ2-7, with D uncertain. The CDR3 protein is CASFQAGPTSEQYF. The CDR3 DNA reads TGTGCCAGCTTCCAAGCCGGGCCTACGTCCGAGCAGTACTTC. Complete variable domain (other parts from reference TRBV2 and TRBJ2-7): EPEVTQTPSHQVTQMGQEVILRCVPISNHLYFYWYRQILGQKVEFLVSFYNNEISEKSEIFDDQFSVERPDGSNFTLKIRSTKLEDSAMYFCASFQAGPTSEQYFGPGTRLTVT.